These 19 T cell receptor beta chains share one sample of origin, sequenced in a study of blood T cell repertoires in COVID-19 (TCRdb year 2020). Library preparation used the immunoSEQ multiplex PCR assay. As stored in TCRdb, this immuneACCESS dataset retains in-frame rearrangements with V and J assigned. A fraction of the clones does not appear; measured against another copy, unresolved V genes explain less than half of the discrepancy, and the remainder lacks a known reason. The table for this sample lists over 150,000 clones; roughly four fifths of them were counted only once. The top ten clonotypes cover around 12% of the sample. Sequencing was done on a sample of peripheral blood. These receptors all come from a woman aged 80 or older with COVID-19, enrolled during active disease.

The rearrangement joins TRBV5-4 to TRBJ2-7; 8 nucleotides match TRBD1. Per the germline V gene, CDR1 is SGHNT and CDR2 is YYREEE (reference sequence). This CDR3 is built from 17 residues. The ends lost 4 bases at V and 7 bases at J; junction bases unmatched: 19. The CDR3 nucleotides are TGTGCCAGCAGCCACTCCCCTGGGACAGGTCCTTCCCAAGAGCAGTACTTC. This translates into CASSHSPGTGPSQEQYF.

The CDR3 loop is CASSSTGHEADTQYF. CDR3 in DNA: TGTGCCAGCAGTTCGACAGGGCATGAGGCAGATACGCAGTATTTT. The rearrangement links TRBV27 to TRBJ2-3; TRBD1 aligns across 7 bases. The CDR3 loop spans 15 amino acids. CDR1 MNHEY and CDR2 SMNVEV come from the germline V gene (reference sequence). The trim removed 4 bases at V and 4 bases at J, leaving 8 bases unmatched.

The V call is TRBV5-8, the J call TRBJ1-1; D ambiguous. Germline V gives CDR1 SGHTS, CDR2 YDEGEE. Trimming left V 1 base short and J 4 bases short, with 8 bases between. The CDR3 has 13 amino acids. CDR3 protein: CASSLRRGTEAFF. The CDR3 DNA reads as TGTGCCAGCAGCTTGAGGCGGGGCACTGAAGCTTTCTTT.

The rearrangement uses TRBV24-1 and TRBJ2-3; TRBD2 matches 10 bases. V lost 5 bases to trimming and J lost 2 bases; unmatched junction nucleotides: 3. Germline loops: CDR1 KGHDR, CDR2 SFDVKD. The CDR3 runs 15 residues. CDR3 protein: CATSVTSGSTDTQYF. Here the CDR3 DNA reads TGTGCCACCAGTGTGACTAGCGGGTCCACAGATACGCAGTATTTT.

V and J are TRBV6-5 and TRBJ2-3, with 8 positions matching TRBD2. CDR1 and CDR2 (germline): MNHEY, SVGAGI. Trimming removed 8 bases from V and 2 bases from J; junction bases left unmatched: 6. CDR3 length: 14 amino acids. The CDR3 DNA reads as TGTGCCAGCTATGAGCGGGGGCACACAGATACGCAGTATTTT. This sequence encodes CASYERGHTDTQYF.

This clone was seen only a few times. J is TRBJ2-7 and V is TRBV15, with TRBD1 matching 7 bases. Losses at the gene ends were 0 bases for V and 0 bases for J; bases not matched to a gene: 5. This CDR3 has 16 residues. Per germline, CDR1 LNHNV and CDR2 YYDKDF (reference sequence). The CDR3 reads CATSRDLAGGSYEQYF. The CDR3 region has the DNA TGTGCCACCAGCAGAGATCTTGCAGGGGGCTCCTACGAGCAGTACTTC.

The rearrangement uses TRBV18 and TRBJ2-1; D might be TRBD1 (6 bases). Germline CDR1 reads KGHSH; CDR2 reads LQKENI. V lost 4 bases and J 8 bases, leaving 12 bases between the germline ends. CDR3 length equals 13 residues. The CDR3 protein is CASSLTGWDEQFF. CDR3 DNA sequence: TGTGCCAGCTCACTCACAGGGTGGGATGAGCAGTTCTTC.

The CDR3 bases are TGTGCCAGCATCCCCGCGGGGGCAAATGAAAAACTGTTTTTT. This translates into CASIPAGANEKLFF. The V gene is TRBV28, the J gene TRBJ1-4, with D tentatively TRBD1 (6 bases). Germline loops: CDR1 MDHEN, CDR2 SYDVKM. The V gene lost 7 bases and the J gene lost 5 bases, with 14 bases spanning the gap. This CDR3 has 14 residues.

The chain links TRBV4-3 to TRBJ1-5; D is ambiguous. The V gene's germline CDR1 is LGHNA and CDR2 YSLEER. Trimming left V 5 bases short and J 5 bases short, with 13 bases between. The CDR3 has 14 residues. CDR3 protein: CASSSVLADQPQHF. CDR3 in DNA: TGCGCCAGCAGCTCCGTCTTAGCCGATCAGCCCCAGCATTTT.

The chain carries TRBV19 and TRBJ1-5; TRBD1 matches at 9 bases. Germline V lookup: CDR1 LNHDA, CDR2 SQIVND (reference sequence). The CDR3 is 17 amino acids. Trimming cost V 3 bases and J 1 base; bases outside gene matches: 7. The CDR3 region has the DNA TGTGCCAGTAGTATGGCTAGGGACAGGGCGAGCAATCAGCCCCAGCATTTT. Translated, it gives CASSMARDRASNQPQHF.

The rearrangement joins TRBV7-8 to TRBJ2-7; 10 nucleotides align to TRBD1. V was clipped by 5 bases and J by 3 bases; unmatched bases: 7. CDR3 length: 15 amino acids. The germline V gene has CDR1 SGHVS and CDR2 FQNEAQ. CDR3 DNA sequence: TGTGCCAGCAGCATCCGGGACAGGGGCGTCTACGAGCAGTACTTC. It is translated as CASSIRDRGVYEQYF.

The chain carries TRBV5-5 and TRBJ1-1; D is ambiguous. Trimming removed 4 bases from V and 1 base from J, with 14 bases in between. Germline assignment: CDR1 SGHKS and CDR2 YYEKEE (reference sequence). The CDR3 contains 15 residues. This CDR3 reads CASSPWTGRNTEAFF. CDR3 coding DNA: TGTGCCAGCAGCCCCTGGACGGGAAGGAACACTGAAGCTTTCTTT.

The chain employs TRBV5-1 and TRBJ1-6, with TRBD1 matching 11 bases. Trimming removed 4 bases from V and 7 bases from J; junction bases left unmatched: 4. Germline lookup yields CDR1 SGHRS and CDR2 YFSETQ. This CDR3 is 15 amino acids long. CDR3 DNA: TGCGCCAGCAGCCCTGGGACAGGGGGGAATTCACCCCTCCACTTT. Encoded protein: CASSPGTGGNSPLHF.

The CDR3 loop is CASSIDLSLTQYF. The CDR3 bases are TGTGCCAGTAGTATAGATCTTTCCCTCACCCAGTACTTC. The chain recombines TRBV19 with TRBJ2-5, with D unclear. Trimming removed 0 bases from V and 8 bases from J, with 10 bases in between. Germline values: CDR1 LNHDA, CDR2 SQIVND (reference sequence). This CDR3 spans 13 amino acids.

The J gene is TRBJ2-2, the V gene TRBV3-1 (or the pseudogene TRBV3-2); 14 nucleotides match TRBD2. J lost 0 bases, V lost 1 base, and 1 base had no gene match. This CDR3 is 18 amino acids long. CDR1 is LGHDT, CDR2 YNNKEL, per germline (reference sequence). The CDR3 sequence is CASSQGLAGGSNTGELFF. The CDR3 DNA reads TGTGCCAGCAGCCAAGGACTAGCGGGAGGGTCGAACACCGGGGAGCTGTTTTTT.

This clone came up a few times. This sequence joins TRBV27 and TRBJ1-5; D is uncertain. V dropped 0 bases and J dropped 3 bases, with 6 bases sitting between them. The CDR3 has 14 residues. Germline V lookup: CDR1 MNHEY, CDR2 SMNVEV (reference sequence). The CDR3 here is CASSLSADNQPQHF. Written as DNA, the CDR3 is TGTGCCAGCAGTTTATCGGCCGACAATCAGCCCCAGCATTTT.

This clone was seen a few times. The chain combines TRBV7-2 with TRBJ1-2; the match to TRBD1 covers 7 bases. From germline, CDR1 is SGHTA and CDR2 FQGNSA. The V gene end was trimmed by 1 base and the J gene end by 5 bases; junction bases not matched to a gene: 10. The CDR3 runs 16 residues. DNA of the CDR3: TGTGCCAGCAGCTTAGTCTCGACAGGGATCTGGTATGGCTACACCTTC. It translates to CASSLVSTGIWYGYTF.

V is TRBV7-2 and J is TRBJ1-2; 7 bases are shared with TRBD1. Germline values: CDR1 SGHTA, CDR2 FQGNSA. The CDR3 is made up of 15 amino acids. The V segment lost 3 bases and the J segment 1 base; nucleotides outside the gene matches: 5. Here the CDR3 reads CASSFGTEYNYGYTF. CDR3 nucleotide sequence: TGTGCCAGCAGCTTCGGGACAGAGTATAACTATGGCTACACCTTC.

The rearrangement joins TRBV19 to TRBJ2-3, with TRBD2 matching over 9 bases. The junction had 6 bases not matched to a gene; V was cut back by 4 bases and J by 4 bases. Germline CDR1 reads LNHDA; CDR2 reads SQIVND (reference sequence). The CDR3 length is 15 residues. The CDR3 protein is CASSKSSGNADTQYF. The DNA for the CDR3 is TGTGCCAGTAGTAAATCTAGCGGGAACGCAGATACGCAGTATTTT.